This TCR beta chain comes out of a study of cytomegalovirus exposure and HLA in healthy donors. Broader study findings: Association of 16,951 TCR beta sequences with HLA alleles was found at 0.05 false discovery rate in a later analysis.

The PCR contained 60 Vbeta and 13 Jbeta primers. Generated by immunoSEQ multiplex PCR, the TCRdb table keeps only in-frame clones and is missing some. Here the sample spans 99,000 or so clones, around 83% being singletons. This CDR3 has 16 amino acids. The germline V gene encodes CDR1 MGHRA and CDR2 YSYEKL. Trimming took 1 base from V and 5 from J; bases not matched to a gene: 10. A remark on this clone: Its specificity is not known.

Material: PBMCs. This chain uses TRBV4-1 with TRBJ2-5; 7 bases align to TRBD2. This receptor was obtained from a female donor in good health and CMV-seropositive. The CDR3 nucleotides are TGCGCCAGCAGCCAAGTGCTAGCGGTCCTGGGGGAGACCCAGTACTTC. It encodes CASSQVLAVLGETQYF.